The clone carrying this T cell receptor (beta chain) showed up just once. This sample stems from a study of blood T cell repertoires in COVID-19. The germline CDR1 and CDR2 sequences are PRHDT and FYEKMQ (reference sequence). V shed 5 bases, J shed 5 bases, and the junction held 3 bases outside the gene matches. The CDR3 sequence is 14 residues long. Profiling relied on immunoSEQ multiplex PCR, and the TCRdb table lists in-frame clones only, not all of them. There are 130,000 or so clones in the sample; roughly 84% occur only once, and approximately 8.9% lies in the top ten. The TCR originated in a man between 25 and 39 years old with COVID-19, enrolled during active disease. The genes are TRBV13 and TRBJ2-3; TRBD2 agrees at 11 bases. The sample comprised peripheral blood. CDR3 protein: CASSPGTSGDTQYF. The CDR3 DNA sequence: TGTGCCAGCAGCCCAGGGACTAGCGGAGATACGCAGTATTTT.